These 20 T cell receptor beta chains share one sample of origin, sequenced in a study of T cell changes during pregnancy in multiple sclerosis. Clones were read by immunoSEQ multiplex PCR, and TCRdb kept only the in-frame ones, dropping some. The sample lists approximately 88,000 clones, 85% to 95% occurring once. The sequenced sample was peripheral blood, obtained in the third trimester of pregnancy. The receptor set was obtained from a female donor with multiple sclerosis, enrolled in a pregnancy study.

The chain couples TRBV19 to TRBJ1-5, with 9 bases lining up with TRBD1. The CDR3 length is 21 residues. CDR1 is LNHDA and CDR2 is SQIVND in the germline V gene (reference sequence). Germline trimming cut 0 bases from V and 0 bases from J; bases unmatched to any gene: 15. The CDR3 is CASSIDLQGALGTTSNQPQHF. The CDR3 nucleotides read TGTGCCAGTAGTATAGACCTACAGGGGGCGCTGGGTACGACTAGCAATCAGCCCCAGCATTTT.

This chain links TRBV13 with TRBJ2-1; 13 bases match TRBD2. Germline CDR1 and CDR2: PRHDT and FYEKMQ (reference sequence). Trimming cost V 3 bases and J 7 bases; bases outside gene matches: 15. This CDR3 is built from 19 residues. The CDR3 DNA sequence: TGTGCCAGCAGCTTTCTATCACTGGGGACTAGCGGGAATAGGAATGAGCAGTTCTTC. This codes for CASSFLSLGTSGNRNEQFF.

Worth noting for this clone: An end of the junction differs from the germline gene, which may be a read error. CDR3: CAWSVGHPVF. In nucleotides, the CDR3 is TGTGCCTGGAGTGTCGGACACCCGGTCTTC. The gene calls are TRBV30 and TRBJ2-1; D may be TRBD1 (5 bases). The CDR3 is 10 residues long. Germline V gene data show CDR1 as GTSNPN and CDR2 as SVGIG (reference sequence). Drawing the rest from reference TRBV30 and TRBJ2-1, the complete variable domain is SQTIHQWPATLVQPVGSPLSLECTVEGTSNPNLYWYRQAAGRGLQLLFYSVGIGQISSEVPQNLSASRPQDRQFILSSKKLLLSDSGFYLCAWSVGHPVFGPGTRLTVL.

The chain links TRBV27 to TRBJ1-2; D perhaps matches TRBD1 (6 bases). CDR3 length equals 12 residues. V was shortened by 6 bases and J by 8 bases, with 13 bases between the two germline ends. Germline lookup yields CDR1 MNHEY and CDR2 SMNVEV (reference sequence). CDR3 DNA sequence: TGTGCCAGCAGCGAACAGGGCCGCGGCTACACCTTC. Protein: CASSEQGRGYTF.

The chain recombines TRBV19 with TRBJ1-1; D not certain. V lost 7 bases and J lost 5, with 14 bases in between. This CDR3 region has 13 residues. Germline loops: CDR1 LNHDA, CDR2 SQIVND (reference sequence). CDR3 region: CASNARLETEAFF. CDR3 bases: TGTGCCAGTAATGCGCGCCTAGAAACTGAAGCTTTCTTT.

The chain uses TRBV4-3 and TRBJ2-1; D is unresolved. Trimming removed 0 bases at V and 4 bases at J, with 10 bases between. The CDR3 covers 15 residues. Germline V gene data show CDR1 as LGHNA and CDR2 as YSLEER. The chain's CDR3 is CASSQDGRLYNEQFF. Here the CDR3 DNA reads TGCGCCAGCAGCCAAGATGGCAGGCTTTACAATGAGCAGTTCTTC.

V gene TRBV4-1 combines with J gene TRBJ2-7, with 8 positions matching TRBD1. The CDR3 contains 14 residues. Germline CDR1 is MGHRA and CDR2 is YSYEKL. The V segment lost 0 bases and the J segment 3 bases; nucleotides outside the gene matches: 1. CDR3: CASSQEGQGYEQYF. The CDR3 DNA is TGCGCCAGCAGCCAAGAAGGACAGGGCTACGAGCAGTACTTC.

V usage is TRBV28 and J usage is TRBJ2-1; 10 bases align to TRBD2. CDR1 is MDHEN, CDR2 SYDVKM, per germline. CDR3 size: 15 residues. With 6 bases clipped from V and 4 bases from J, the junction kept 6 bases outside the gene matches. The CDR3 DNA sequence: TGTGCCAGCAGCCCTAGCGGGAGCGGGTACAATGAGCAGTTCTTC. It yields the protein CASSPSGSGYNEQFF.

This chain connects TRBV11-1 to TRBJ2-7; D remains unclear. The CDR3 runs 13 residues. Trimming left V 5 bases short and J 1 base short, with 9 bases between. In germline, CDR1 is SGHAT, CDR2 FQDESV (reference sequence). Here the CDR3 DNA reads TGTGCCAGCAGCCCCCGGGTTTCCTACGAGCAGTACTTC. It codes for CASSPRVSYEQYF. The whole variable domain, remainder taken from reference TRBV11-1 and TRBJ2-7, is EAEVAQSPRYKITEKSQAVAFWCDPISGHATLYWYRQILGQGPELLVQFQDESVVDDSQLPKDRFSAERLKGVDSTLKIQPAELGDSAMYLCASSPRVSYEQYFGPGTRLTVT.

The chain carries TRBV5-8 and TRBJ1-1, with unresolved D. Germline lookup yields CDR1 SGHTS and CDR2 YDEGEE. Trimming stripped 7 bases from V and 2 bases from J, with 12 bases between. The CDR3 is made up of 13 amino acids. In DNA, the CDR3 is TGTGCCAGCCGTAACGGGGTAAACACTGAAGCTTTCTTT. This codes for CASRNGVNTEAFF. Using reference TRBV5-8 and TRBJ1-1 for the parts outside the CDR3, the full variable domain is EAGVTQSPTHLIKTRGQQATLRCSPISGHTSVYWYQQALGLGLQFLLWYDEGEERNRGNFPPRFSGRQFPNYSSELNVNALELEDSALYLCASRNGVNTEAFFGQGTRLTVV.

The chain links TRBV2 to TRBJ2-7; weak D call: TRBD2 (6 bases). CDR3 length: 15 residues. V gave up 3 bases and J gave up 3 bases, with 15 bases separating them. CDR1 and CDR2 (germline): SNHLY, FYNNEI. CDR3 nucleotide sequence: TGTGCCAGCAGTGATTGGCAGGGAGGCAACTACGAGCAGTACTTC. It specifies CASSDWQGGNYEQYF.

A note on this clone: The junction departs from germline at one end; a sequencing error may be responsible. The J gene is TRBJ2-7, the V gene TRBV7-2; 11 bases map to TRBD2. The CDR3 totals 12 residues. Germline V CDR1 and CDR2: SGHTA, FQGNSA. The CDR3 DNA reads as TGTGCCAGCAGCTTACCGGGACTAGCGGTACGCTTC. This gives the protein CASSLPGLAVRF.

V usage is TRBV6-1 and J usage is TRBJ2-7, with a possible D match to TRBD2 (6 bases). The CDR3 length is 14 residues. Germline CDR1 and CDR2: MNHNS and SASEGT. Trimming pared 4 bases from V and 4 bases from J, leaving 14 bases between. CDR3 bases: TGTGCCAGCAGTGCTGGTGGTAGCGGTTACGAGCAGTACTTC. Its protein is CASSAGGSGYEQYF.

CDR3 in amino acids: CASSYDTSNQPQHF. CDR3 in DNA: TGTGCCAGCAGCTATGACACAAGCAATCAGCCCCAGCATTTT. J is TRBJ1-5 and V is TRBV2; D ambiguous. Germline lookup yields CDR1 SNHLY and CDR2 FYNNEI. CDR3 length: 14 amino acids. V was pared by 6 bases and J by 1 base, with 10 bases between.

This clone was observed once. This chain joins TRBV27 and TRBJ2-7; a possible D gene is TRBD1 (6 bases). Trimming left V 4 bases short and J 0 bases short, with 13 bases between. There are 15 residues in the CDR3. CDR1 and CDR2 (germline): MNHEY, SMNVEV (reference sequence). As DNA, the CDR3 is TGTGCCAGCAGTTCCCTGACAGGCCTCTCCTACGAGCAGTACTTC. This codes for CASSSLTGLSYEQYF.

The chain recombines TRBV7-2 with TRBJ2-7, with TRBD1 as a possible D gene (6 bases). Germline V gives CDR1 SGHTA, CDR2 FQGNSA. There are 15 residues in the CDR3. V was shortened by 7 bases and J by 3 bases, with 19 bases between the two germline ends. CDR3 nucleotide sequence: TGTGCCAGCACGGCCTTTCCTGGGACAAACTACGAGCAGTACTTC. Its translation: CASTAFPGTNYEQYF.

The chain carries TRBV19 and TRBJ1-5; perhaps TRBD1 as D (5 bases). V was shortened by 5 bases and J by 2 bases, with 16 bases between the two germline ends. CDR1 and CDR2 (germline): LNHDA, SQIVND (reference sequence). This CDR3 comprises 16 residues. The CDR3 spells CASSPVSGGGNQPQHF. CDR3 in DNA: TGTGCCAGTAGTCCCGTCTCCGGGGGTGGCAATCAGCCCCAGCATTTT.

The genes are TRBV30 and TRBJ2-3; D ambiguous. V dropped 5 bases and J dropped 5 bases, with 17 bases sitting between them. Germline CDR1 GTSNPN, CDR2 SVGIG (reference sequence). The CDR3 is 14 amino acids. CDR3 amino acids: CAWSTNNLRDTQYF. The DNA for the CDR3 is TGTGCCTGGTCCACAAATAATCTTCGAGATACGCAGTATTTT.

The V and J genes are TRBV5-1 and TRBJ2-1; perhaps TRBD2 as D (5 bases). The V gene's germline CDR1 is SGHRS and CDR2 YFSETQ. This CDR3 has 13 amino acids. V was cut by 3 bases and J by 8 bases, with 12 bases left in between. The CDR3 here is CASSSREGYEQFF. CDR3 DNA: TGCGCCAGCAGCTCCCGGGAAGGGTATGAGCAGTTCTTC.

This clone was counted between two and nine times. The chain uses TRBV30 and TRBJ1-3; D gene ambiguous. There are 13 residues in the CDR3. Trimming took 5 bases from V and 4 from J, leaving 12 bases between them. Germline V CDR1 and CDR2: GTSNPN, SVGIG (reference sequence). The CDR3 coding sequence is TGTGCCTGGTCTACCCAAGCCGGAAACACCATATATTTT. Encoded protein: CAWSTQAGNTIYF. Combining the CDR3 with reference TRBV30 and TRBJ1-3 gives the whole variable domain SQTIHQWPATLVQPVGSPLSLECTVEGTSNPNLYWYRQAAGRGLQLLFYSVGIGQISSEVPQNLSASRPQDRQFILSSKKLLLSDSGFYLCAWSTQAGNTIYFGEGSWLTVV.